Each of the 14 T cell receptor beta chains below was sequenced from the same sample in a study of T-cell reconstitution after alpha-beta-depleted transplantation in children. The TCRbeta library incorporated unique molecular identifiers. TCRdb fed the PCR reads into MiXCR, producing one record per CDR3 protein. The top ten hold around a third of the sample, which has around 580,000 distinct CDR3 sequences, over 20% seen once. This specimen consisted of PBMCs, obtained before TCRalphabeta/CD19-depleted stem cell transplant. These TCRs come from a boy younger than two with Wiskott-Aldrich syndrome, due to receive a stem cell transplant.

The rearrangement links TRBV14 to TRBJ2-1; no clear D. With 1 base removed from V and 10 bases from J, the gap between germline ends came to 11 bases. CDR3 length: 13 amino acids. Germline V gene data show CDR1 as SGHDN and CDR2 as FVKESK. CDR3 residues: CASSQGMGWEQFF. CDR3 DNA: TGTGCCAGCAGCCAAGGAATGGGATGGGAGCAGTTCTTC.

The chain uses TRBV14 and TRBJ1-2; D is unresolved. There are 16 residues in the CDR3. Trimming cost V 0 bases and J 3 bases, with 14 bases left between them. Germline V gives CDR1 SGHDN, CDR2 FVKESK. The CDR3 DNA sequence: TGTGCCAGCAGCCAAGAACGCCACCCACCCTACTATGGCTACACCTTC. Protein product: CASSQERHPPYYGYTF.

The chain uses TRBV12-3 or TRBV12-4 and TRBJ2-7; possible D gene TRBD1, 5 bases. This CDR3 is 15 amino acids long. V lost 3 bases and J 0 bases, leaving 12 bases between the germline ends. CDR3 nucleotide sequence: TGTGCCAGCAGTTTGGCGACAGACTTCTCCTACGAGCAGTACTTC. Translated: CASSLATDFSYEQYF.

This clonotype was picked up a small number of times. J is TRBJ2-3 and V is TRBV20-1, with D possibly TRBD1 on 6 matching bases. This CDR3 has 14 amino acids. CDR1 is DFQATT and CDR2 is SNEGSKA in the germline V gene (reference sequence). Trimming left V 2 bases short and J 1 base short, with 10 bases between. The CDR3 loop reads CSARKKGGTDTQYF. As DNA, the CDR3 is TGCAGTGCTAGAAAGAAGGGGGGCACAGATACGCAGTATTTT.

The rearrangement uses TRBV24-1 and TRBJ2-5; 12 bases line up with TRBD2. This CDR3 is 15 amino acids long. The V gene's germline CDR1 is KGHDR and CDR2 SFDVKD. The V segment lost 6 bases and the J segment 4 bases; nucleotides outside the gene matches: 5. DNA of the CDR3: TGTGCCACCAGTTATCCGACTAGCGGGGGAGAGACCCAGTACTTC. Protein: CATSYPTSGGETQYF.

The chain uses TRBV20-1 and TRBJ2-1, with 13 nucleotides matching TRBD2. CDR3 length: 15 amino acids. Germline loops: CDR1 DFQATT, CDR2 SNEGSKA (reference sequence). Trimming at V came to 4 bases and at J to 4 bases, leaving 4 bases not matched to a gene. CDR3 nucleotides: TGCAGTGCTAATCCGGGACTAGCGGGGTACAATGAGCAGTTCTTC. Translated: CSANPGLAGYNEQFF.

The genes are TRBV3-1 and TRBJ1-1; 7 nucleotides line up with TRBD1. Germline assignment: CDR1 LGHDT and CDR2 YNNKEL (reference sequence). The CDR3 has 14 amino acids. V lost 5 bases to trimming and J lost 3 bases; unmatched junction nucleotides: 6. CDR3 sequence (DNA): TGTGCCAGCAGCTCGACAGGGTCTCACACTGAAGCTTTCTTT. Amino acids: CASSSTGSHTEAFF.

The V call is TRBV19, the J call TRBJ2-3; 8 bases are shared with TRBD2. The germline V gene has CDR1 LNHDA and CDR2 SQIVND (reference sequence). Unmatched junction bases numbered 4, after V lost 2 bases and J lost 3 bases. The CDR3 has 15 amino acids. CDR3 region: CASSIIAGGTDTQYF. The CDR3 nucleotides read TGTGCCAGTAGTATAATCGCGGGAGGAACAGATACGCAGTATTTT.

This sequence joins TRBV7-9 and TRBJ2-3; 10 bases agree with TRBD2. Losses at the gene ends were 5 bases for V and 2 bases for J; bases not matched to a gene: 4. Per germline, CDR1 SEHNR and CDR2 FQNEAQ (reference sequence). The CDR3 has 15 residues. CDR3 nucleotide sequence: TGTGCCAGCAGCCATACTAGCGGGAACACAGATACGCAGTATTTT. It specifies CASSHTSGNTDTQYF.

A few counts support this clonotype. V and J are TRBV29-1 and TRBJ2-5; 8 bases agree with TRBD2. The CDR3 contains 14 residues. V gave up 0 bases and J gave up 4 bases; unmatched junction bases: 4. Germline V gives CDR1 SQVTM, CDR2 ANQGSEA. The CDR3 coding sequence is TGCAGCGTTGAAGATCACCTAGCGGGAGAGACCCAGTACTTC. It translates to CSVEDHLAGETQYF. Using reference TRBV29-1 and TRBJ2-5 for the parts outside the CDR3, the full variable domain is SAVISQKPSRDICQRGTSLTIQCQVDSQVTMMFWYRQQPGQSLTLIATANQGSEATYESGFVIDKFPISRPNLTFSTLTVSNMSPEDSSIYLCSVEDHLAGETQYFGPGTRLLVL.

This sequence joins TRBV11-2 and TRBJ2-4; tentatively, D is TRBD1 or TRBD2 (5 bases each). The CDR3 extends over 17 amino acids. V was trimmed by 5 bases and J by 8 bases, leaving 25 bases between them. Germline V gene lookup returns CDR1 SGHAT and CDR2 FQNNGV. The CDR3 region has the DNA TGTGCCAGCAGCCCCCCGGAGCAGGGAGACTCTCTAGACATTCAGTACTTC. Amino acid sequence: CASSPPEQGDSLDIQYF.

This clonotype was found a few times. The CDR3: CASSSQGKGGTDTQYF. CDR3 nucleotides: TGTGCCAGCAGCTCGCAGGGGAAGGGGGGCACAGATACGCAGTATTTT. The chain carries TRBV7-8 and TRBJ2-3; the D gene is possibly TRBD1 (6 bases). CDR1 is SGHVS and CDR2 is FQNEAQ in the germline V gene. V lost 4 bases, J lost 1 base, and 15 bases lay in between. The CDR3 sequence is 16 residues long.

The chain recombines TRBV29-1 with TRBJ2-7; tentatively, D is TRBD1 (5 bases). The CDR3 covers 11 residues. Germline loops: CDR1 SQVTM, CDR2 ANQGSEA. V was clipped by 4 bases and J by 2 bases, with 6 bases between them. CDR3 sequence reads: CSVAQAYEQYF. As DNA, the CDR3 is TGCAGCGTTGCACAGGCCTACGAGCAGTACTTC.

This rearrangement joins TRBV30 to TRBJ2-1; 7 nucleotides agree with TRBD2. The CDR3 is 12 amino acids. Germline CDR1 GTSNPN, CDR2 SVGIG (reference sequence). V dropped 8 bases and J dropped 5; count of bases not matched to a gene: 6. CDR3 sequence reads: CAVLASNNEQFF. The CDR3 nucleotides are TGTGCCGTACTAGCGTCCAACAATGAGCAGTTCTTC.